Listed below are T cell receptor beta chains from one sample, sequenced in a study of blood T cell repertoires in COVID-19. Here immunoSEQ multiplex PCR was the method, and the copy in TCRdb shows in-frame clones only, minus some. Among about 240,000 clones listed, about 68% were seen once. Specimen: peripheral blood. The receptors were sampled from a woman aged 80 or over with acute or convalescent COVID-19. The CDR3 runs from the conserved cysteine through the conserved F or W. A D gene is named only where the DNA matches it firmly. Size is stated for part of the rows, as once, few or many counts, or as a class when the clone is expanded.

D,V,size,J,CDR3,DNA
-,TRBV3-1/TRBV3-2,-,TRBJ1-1,CASSQWGEGGNTEAFF,TGTGCCAGCAGCCAATGGGGGGAAGGTGGGAACACTGAAGCTTTCTTT
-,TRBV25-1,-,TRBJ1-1,CASSETAHTEAFF,TGTGCCAGCAGTGAGACAGCTCACACTGAAGCTTTCTTT
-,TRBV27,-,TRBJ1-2,CASSPWDRRDYGYTF,TGTGCCAGCAGTCCCTGGGACCGGAGGGACTATGGCTACACCTTC
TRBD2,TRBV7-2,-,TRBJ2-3,CASSLVPRGGLDTQYF,TGTGCCAGCAGCTTAGTTCCCCGCGGGGGGCTTGATACGCAGTATTTT
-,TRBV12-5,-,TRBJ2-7,CASGLATYAEQYF,TGTGCTAGTGGTTTGGCTACCTACGCCGAGCAGTACTTC
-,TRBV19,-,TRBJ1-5,CASSVRSGEGQPQHF,TGTGCCAGTAGTGTCAGATCAGGGGAGGGTCAGCCCCAGCATTTT
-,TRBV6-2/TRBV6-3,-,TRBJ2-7,CASSFSRTATYEQYF,TGTGCCAGCAGTTTTTCTAGGACAGCGACCTACGAGCAGTACTTC
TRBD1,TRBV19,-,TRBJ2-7,CASSIRQGADKQYF,TGTGCCAGTAGTATACGACAGGGGGCCGACAAGCAGTACTTC
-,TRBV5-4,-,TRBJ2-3,CASSLDHSSTDTQYF,TGTGCCAGCAGCTTGGACCACTCTAGCACAGATACGCAGTATTTT
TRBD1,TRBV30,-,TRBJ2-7,CAWNRQGTNEQYF,TGTGCCTGGAACCGACAGGGCACGAACGAGCAGTACTTC
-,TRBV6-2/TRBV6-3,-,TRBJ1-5,CASSYDGGNQPQHF,TGTGCCAGCAGTTACGACGGAGGCAATCAGCCCCAGCATTTT
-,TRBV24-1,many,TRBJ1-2,CATSDLGQIRGYTF,TGTGCCACCAGTGATTTGGGACAAATTCGTGGCTACACCTTC
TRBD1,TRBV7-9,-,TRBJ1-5,CASSLGTGINQPQHF,TGTGCCAGCAGCTTGGGGACAGGGATTAATCAGCCCCAGCATTTT
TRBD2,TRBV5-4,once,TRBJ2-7,CASSSPSGSSYEQYF,TGTGCCAGCAGCTCCCCTAGCGGGAGTTCCTACGAGCAGTACTTC
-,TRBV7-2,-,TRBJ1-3,CASSLTWSSGNTIYF,TGTGCCAGCAGTCTTACGTGGAGCTCTGGAAACACCATATATTTT
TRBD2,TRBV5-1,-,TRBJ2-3,CASSFGTSGIDTQYF,TGCGCCAGCAGCTTCGGGACTAGCGGGATTGATACGCAGTATTTT
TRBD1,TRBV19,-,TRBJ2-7,CASSPRTGGTAEQYF,TGTGCCAGTAGTCCTCGGACAGGGGGTACCGCCGAGCAGTACTTC
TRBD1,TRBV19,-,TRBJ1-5,CASSIRTGPQPQHF,TGTGCCAGTAGTATACGGACAGGGCCCCAGCCCCAGCATTTT
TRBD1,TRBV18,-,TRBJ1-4,CASSPSDAQGGKLFF,TGTGCCAGCTCACCATCAGATGCCCAGGGGGGAAAACTGTTTTTT
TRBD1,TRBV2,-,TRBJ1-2,CASRDPKQRDRGIHGYTF,TGTGCCAGCAGAGACCCAAAACAAAGAGACAGGGGGATTCATGGCTACACCTTC
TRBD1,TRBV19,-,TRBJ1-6,CASSPLSQGGGSPLHF,TGTGCCAGTAGTCCTCTTTCACAGGGGGGAGGTTCACCCCTCCACTTT
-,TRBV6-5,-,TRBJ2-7,CASGAGPRYEQYF,TGTGCCAGCGGGGCTGGACCCCGGTACGAGCAGTACTTC
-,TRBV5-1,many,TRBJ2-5,CASSTSASSQETQYF,TGCGCCAGCAGCACCAGTGCCTCCAGCCAAGAGACCCAGTACTTC
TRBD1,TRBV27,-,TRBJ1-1,CASSLLRTGGVNTEAFF,TGTGCCAGCAGTTTGCTCCGGACAGGGGGCGTGAACACTGAAGCTTTCTTT
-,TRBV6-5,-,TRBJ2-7,CASRPQGSYEQYF,TGTGCCAGCAGACCCCAGGGCTCCTACGAGCAGTACTTC
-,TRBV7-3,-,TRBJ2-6,CASSLLPPQGSGANVLTF,TGTGCCAGCAGCCTCCTGCCTCCTCAGGGTTCTGGGGCCAACGTCCTGACTTTC
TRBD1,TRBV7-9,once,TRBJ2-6,CASSPLGQGSGANVLTF,TGTGCCAGCAGCCCTCTTGGACAGGGTTCTGGGGCCAACGTCCTGACTTTC
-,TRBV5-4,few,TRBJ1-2,CASSFLGQRVPRYGYTF,TGTGCCAGCAGCTTCTTGGGACAAAGGGTCCCAAGGTATGGCTACACCTTC
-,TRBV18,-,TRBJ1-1,CASSPPSGVMNTEAFF,TGTGCCAGCTCACCACCGTCAGGGGTTATGAACACTGAAGCTTTCTTT
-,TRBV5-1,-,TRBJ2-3,CASSPDRSTDTQYF,TGCGCCAGCAGCCCAGATCGTAGCACAGATACGCAGTATTTT
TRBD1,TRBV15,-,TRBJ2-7,CATSRDRGPLYF,TGTGCCACCAGCAGAGATAGGGGGCCACTGTACTTC
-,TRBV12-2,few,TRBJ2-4,CASRLGAGGTKNIQYF,TGTGCAAGTCGCTTAGGAGCGGGAGGAACCAAAAACATTCAGTACTTC
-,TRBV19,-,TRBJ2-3,CASSIDAFTDTQYF,TGTGCCAGTAGTATAGATGCGTTCACAGATACGCAGTATTTT
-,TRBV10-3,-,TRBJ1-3,CAIRTGPGNTIYF,TGTGCCATCAGGACAGGACCTGGAAACACCATATATTTT
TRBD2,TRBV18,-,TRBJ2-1,CASSLGGTLYNEQFF,TGTGCCAGCTCACTGGGGGGGACTTTGTACAATGAGCAGTTCTTC
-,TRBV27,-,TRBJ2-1,CATVAWGSDEQFF,TGTGCCACGGTAGCGTGGGGTAGCGATGAGCAGTTCTTC
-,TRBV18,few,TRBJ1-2,CASSVDKNYGYTF,TGTGCCAGCTCAGTGGACAAGAACTATGGCTACACCTTC
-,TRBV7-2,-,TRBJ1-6,CASSTGQYNSPLHF,TGTGCCAGCAGTACCGGACAGTATAATTCACCCCTCCACTTT
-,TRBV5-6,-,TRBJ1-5,CASSLGQPNQPQHF,TGTGCCAGCAGCTTGGGACAGCCGAATCAGCCCCAGCATTTT
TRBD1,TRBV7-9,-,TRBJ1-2,CASSLASKDRGSYGYTF,TGTGCCAGCAGCTTAGCCTCCAAGGACAGGGGCTCCTATGGCTACACCTTC
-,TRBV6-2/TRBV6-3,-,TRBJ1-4,CASSSGGAGQNEKLFF,TGTGCCAGCAGTTCGGGAGGGGCAGGCCAAAATGAAAAACTGTTTTTT